This TCR beta chain is drawn from a study of blood T cell repertoires in COVID-19. Study-wide background: Some COVID-19 samples were acute and others convalescent; all came from the United States, Italy and Spain. The cDNA or gDNA used as material had been derived from T cells, B-cell-depleted T cells, or PBMCs.

With 2 bases removed from V and 9 bases from J, the gap between germline ends came to 11 bases. CDR1 is MDHEN and CDR2 is SYDVKM in the germline V gene. The CDR3 consists of 13 residues. Per the authors' pipeline: Counts of nucleated cells, estimated from reference gene primer amplification, were obtained. TCRdb's table, derived via immunoSEQ multiplex PCR, lists solely in-frame clones and lacks some. The DNA was the basis for D and trimming; V, J and clone size are from that table. The sample has approximately 68,000 clones, approximately 84% seen once. This clone is a singleton in its sample. This TCR was sampled from a man in his 70s with active or convalescent COVID-19. The sample taken for sequencing was peripheral blood. The chain carries TRBV28 and TRBJ2-1; possible D gene TRBD2, 5 bases. This CDR3 is CASSLGLEVEQFF. The CDR3 DNA reads TGTGCCAGCAGTTTAGGACTGGAGGTTGAGCAGTTCTTC. Looking up the rest from reference TRBV28 and TRBJ2-1 gives the full variable domain: DVKVTQSSRYLVKRTGEKVFLECVQDMDHENMFWYRQDPGLGLRLIYFSYDVKMKEKGDIPEGYSVSREKKERFSLILESASTNQTSMYLCASSLGLEVEQFFGPGTRLTVL.